This T cell receptor beta chain appears in the sequencing data of a study of technical replicates of blood from four donors (dated by TCRdb to about 2017). The method behind the library was the immunoSEQ multiplex PCR assay. TCRdb re-hosts the immuneACCESS table, in-frame sequences only. Its copies lack some clones; in the studies checked, an unresolved V gene accounts for under half of them, and the cause for the rest is not known. The sample table contains 80,000 or so clones; only one count was recorded for about 96% of them. The ten largest make up more than 0.15% of the sample. V drops 3 bases and J drops 4 bases, leaving 24 bases in between. The CDR3, cysteine through phenylalanine, is 18 amino acids long. Just the 54-base CDR3 DNA is kept, in frame starting at base 1. Based on the germline V gene, the CDR1 and CDR2 sequences are SGHAT and FQNNGV. To note about this clone: Its target antigen remains unknown. No much larger clone is present one base from it, and per-base qualities are unavailable.

The V gene is TRBV11-2 and the J gene is TRBJ1-2; the D gene is possibly TRBD1, with 5 bases matching. Sequencing was performed on T cells isolated from PBMCs. The TCR sequence derives from a human donor in good health. The CDR3 sequence is CASSLGMGGRGTFYGYTF. The DNA sequence is given as TGTGCCAGCAGCTTGGGGATGGGGGGAAGGGGAACCTTCTATGGCTACACCTTC.